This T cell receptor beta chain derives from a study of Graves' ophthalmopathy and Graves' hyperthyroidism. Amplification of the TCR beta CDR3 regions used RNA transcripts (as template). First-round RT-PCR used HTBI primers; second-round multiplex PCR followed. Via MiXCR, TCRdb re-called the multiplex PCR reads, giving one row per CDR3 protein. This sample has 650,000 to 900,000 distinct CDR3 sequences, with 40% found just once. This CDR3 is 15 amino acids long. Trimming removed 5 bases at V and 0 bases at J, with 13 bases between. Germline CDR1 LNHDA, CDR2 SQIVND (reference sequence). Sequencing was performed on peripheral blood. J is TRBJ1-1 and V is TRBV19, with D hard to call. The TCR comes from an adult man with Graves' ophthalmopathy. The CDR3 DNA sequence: TGTGCCAGTAGTCTAAACGGGGAAATGAACACTGAAGCTTTCTTT. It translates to CASSLNGEMNTEAFF.